These 8 T cell receptor beta chains share one sample of origin, sequenced in a study of CD4+ T cells in melanoma (dated by TCRdb to between 2021 and 2023). The method was the immunoSEQ multiplex PCR assay. TCRdb limited this immuneACCESS table to in-frame rearrangements with V and J called. A share of clones is missing; checked studies link under half to unresolved V genes, and the rest is unexplained. The sample has 15,000 to 20,000 clones on record, over 75% of them singletons. The top ten constitute 5.4% of the sample. Sequencing was carried out using cells from a culture (not recorded whether cultured in vitro). These receptors came from a human donor with melanoma.

The V and J genes are TRBV7-2 and TRBJ1-2, with 8 bases matching TRBD1. V was clipped by 0 bases and J by 3 bases; unmatched bases: 18. The germline gives CDR1 SGHTA, CDR2 FQGNSA. CDR3 length: 20 residues. Written as DNA, the CDR3 is TGTGCCAGCAGCTTAGCGGGACAGGTCCTCGCTGCGCCTCTTTACTATGGCTACACCTTC. Its protein product is CASSLAGQVLAAPLYYGYTF. Together with reference TRBV7-2 and TRBJ1-2, the CDR3 gives the full variable domain: GAGVSQSPSNKVTEKGKDVELRCDPISGHTALYWYRQSLGQGLEFLIYFQGNSAPDKSGLPSDRFSAERTGGSVSTLTIQRTQQEDSAVYLCASSLAGQVLAAPLYYGYTFGSGTRLTVV.

The V call is TRBV7-8, the J call TRBJ2-5, with TRBD2 matching over 7 bases. Trimming took 0 bases from V and 3 from J; bases not matched to a gene: 4. There are 15 residues in the CDR3. Looked up from germline, CDR1 is SGHVS and CDR2 is FQNEAQ. As DNA, the CDR3 is TGTGCCAGCAGCTTAGCAATGGGGAGGGAAGAGACCCAGTACTTC. Translation gives CASSLAMGREETQYF.

This clone was observed once. The rearrangement joins TRBV6-6 to TRBJ1-1; 10 nucleotides agree with TRBD1. With V trimmed by 10 bases and J by 1 base, 6 bases remained unmatched. Germline assignment: CDR1 MNHNY and CDR2 SVGAGI (reference sequence). The CDR3 spans 14 residues. The CDR3 reads CATKDRGGNTEAFF. The CDR3 DNA reads TGTGCCACCAAGGACAGGGGGGGGAACACTGAAGCTTTCTTT.

The chain has TRBV11-2 and TRBJ1-3; no definite D call. Germline CDR1 and CDR2: SGHAT and FQNNGV. The V and J ends lost 5 bases and 4 bases respectively, with 15 bases between them. CDR3 length: 15 amino acids. In nucleotides, the CDR3 is TGTGCCAGCAGCGAAAACCGGTTTGTCGGAAACACCATATATTTT. Amino acid sequence: CASSENRFVGNTIYF. The full variable domain, rest sourced from reference TRBV11-2 and TRBJ1-3, is EAGVAQSPRYKIIEKRQSVAFWCNPISGHATLYWYQQILGQGPKLLIQFQNNGVVDDSQLPKDRFSAERLKGVDSTLKIQPAKLEDSAVYLCASSENRFVGNTIYFGEGSWLTVV.

This chain joins TRBV6-1 and TRBJ2-3, with D perhaps TRBD2 (5 bases). The CDR3 spans 15 residues. The germline gives CDR1 MNHNS, CDR2 SASEGT. The V and J ends lost 1 base and 5 bases respectively, with 13 bases between them. CDR3 protein: CASSEGTFTRDTQYF. The CDR3 DNA follows: TGTGCCAGCAGTGAAGGGACTTTTACGAGAGATACGCAGTATTTT.

The chain employs TRBV2 and TRBJ2-3; tentative D call: TRBD1 (6 bases). From germline, CDR1 is SNHLY and CDR2 FYNNEI. The CDR3 length is 15 residues. Deletions cut 5 bases from V and 3 bases from J, with 15 bases between. DNA for the CDR3: TGTGCCAGCAGTAGGGTCGGACAGAGAACAGATACGCAGTATTTT. Protein sequence: CASSRVGQRTDTQYF.

This clone showed up just a few times. CDR3 loop: CAWSYKSGNTIYF. The CDR3 bases are TGTGCCTGGAGTTATAAGTCTGGAAACACCATATATTTT. The chain carries TRBV30 and TRBJ1-3; D is unclear. V shed 2 bases and J shed 1 base, with 6 bases lying between them. Germline V lookup: CDR1 GTSNPN, CDR2 SVGIG (reference sequence). The CDR3 has 13 amino acids.

In this sample, this clone turned up once. The chain is built from TRBV5-1 and TRBJ2-3; TRBD1 is a possible D gene (6 bases). The germline V gene encodes CDR1 SGHRS and CDR2 YFSETQ. Between the trimmed V and J ends, which lost 5 bases and 2 bases, there was a span of 12 bases. The CDR3 extends over 14 amino acids. The DNA for the CDR3 is TGCGCCAGCAGTCCCGGACAGCCCACAGATACGCAGTATTTT. It translates to CASSPGQPTDTQYF.